This is a list of T cell receptor beta chains from one sample in a study of cytomegalovirus exposure and HLA in healthy donors. Sequencing used immunoSEQ multiplex PCR; TCRdb keeps in-frame clones, though not all of them. The data hold some 120,000 clones, with 75% to 85% observed a single time. Material: PBMCs. The receptors derive from a middle-aged man in good health and CMV-seronegative. Both conserved end residues are part of each CDR3.

j_call | v_call | cdr3_aa
TRBJ2-1 | TRBV7-3 | CASSSGPQGEQFF
TRBJ2-2 | TRBV28 | CASSLRGSGTGELFF
TRBJ2-3 | TRBV6-6 | CASWARGRSTDTQYF
TRBJ2-5 | TRBV6-1 | CASTGTRMTQYF
TRBJ2-7 | TRBV7-8 | CASSSTGTGEQYF
TRBJ2-2 | TRBV10-1 | CASSPRGRAGELFF
TRBJ1-1 | TRBV6-1 | CASSEEGGLTEAFF
TRBJ2-7 | TRBV5-1 | CASSPEGQGRHEQYF
TRBJ2-7 | TRBV6-6 | CASSRDRVQYEQYF
TRBJ1-4 | TRBV10-1 | CASSEGGTNEKLFF
TRBJ1-2 | TRBV5-1 | CASSDPGTGNNYGYTF